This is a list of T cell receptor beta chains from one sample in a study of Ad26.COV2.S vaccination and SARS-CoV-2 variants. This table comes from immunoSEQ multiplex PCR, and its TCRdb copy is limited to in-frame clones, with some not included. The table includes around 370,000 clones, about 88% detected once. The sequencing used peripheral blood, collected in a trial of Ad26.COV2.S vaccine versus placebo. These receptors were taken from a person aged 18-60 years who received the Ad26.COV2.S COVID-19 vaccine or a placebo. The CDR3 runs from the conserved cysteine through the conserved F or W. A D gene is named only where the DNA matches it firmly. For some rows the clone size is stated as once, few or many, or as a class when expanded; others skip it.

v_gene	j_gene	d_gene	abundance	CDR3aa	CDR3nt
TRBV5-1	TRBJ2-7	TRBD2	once	CARRAGAGGPLSYEQYF	TGCGCCCGCCGCGCGGGGGCGGGGGGCCCGTTAAGCTACGAGCAGTACTTC
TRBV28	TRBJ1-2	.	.	CASSGRLNGYTF	TGTGCCAGCAGTGGACGATTGAATGGCTACACCTTC
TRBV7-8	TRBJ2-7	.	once	CASSFQESNPSYEQYF	TGTGCCAGCAGCTTTCAAGAGTCGAATCCTTCCTACGAGCAGTACTTC
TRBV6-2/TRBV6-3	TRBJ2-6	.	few	CASSYEGHQPSGANVLTF	TGTGCCAGCAGTTACGAGGGGCACCAACCTTCTGGGGCCAACGTCCTGACTTTC
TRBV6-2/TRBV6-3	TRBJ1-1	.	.	CASSYLGKGTEAFF	TGTGCCAGCAGTTACTTGGGCAAAGGCACTGAAGCTTTCTTT
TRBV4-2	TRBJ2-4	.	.	CASSQDGASLAKNIQYF	TGTGCCAGCAGCCAAGATGGGGCCAGCTTAGCCAAAAACATTCAGTACTTC
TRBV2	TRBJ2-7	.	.	CATQGGGDYEQYF	TGTGCCACCCAGGGGGGGGGCGACTACGAGCAGTACTTC
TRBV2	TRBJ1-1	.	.	CASFEGWDTEAFF	TGTGCCAGCTTCGAGGGGTGGGACACTGAAGCTTTCTTT
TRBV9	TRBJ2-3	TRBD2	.	CASSPPGTSGKITDTQYF	TGTGCCAGCAGCCCGCCCGGGACTAGCGGGAAGATAACAGATACGCAGTATTTT
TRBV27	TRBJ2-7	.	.	CASSLLIPGKDIGEQYF	TGTGCCAGCAGTTTATTAATTCCGGGAAAGGACATCGGCGAGCAGTACTTC
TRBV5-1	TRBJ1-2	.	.	CASSLGNPGNYGYTF	TGCGCCAGCAGCTTGGGCAATCCAGGGAACTATGGCTACACCTTC
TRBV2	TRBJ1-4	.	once	CASSQLSTNEKLFF	TGTGCCAGCAGTCAACTGTCAACTAATGAAAAACTGTTTTTT
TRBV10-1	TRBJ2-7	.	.	CASNSGPSSYEQYF	TGCGCCAGCAACAGCGGGCCTAGCTCCTACGAGCAGTACTTC
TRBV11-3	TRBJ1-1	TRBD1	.	CASSPGTATNTEAFF	TGTGCCAGCAGCCCAGGGACAGCCACGAACACTGAAGCTTTCTTT
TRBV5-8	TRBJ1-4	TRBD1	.	CASSWNSQGLGEKLFF	TGTGCCAGCAGCTGGAACTCACAGGGGTTGGGCGAAAAACTGTTTTTT
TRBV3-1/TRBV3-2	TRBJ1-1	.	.	CASGGVITEAFF	TGTGCCAGCGGGGGGGTGATCACTGAAGCTTTCTTT
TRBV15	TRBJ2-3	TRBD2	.	CATLLAGGIDTQYF	TGTGCCACCCTCCTAGCGGGGGGAATAGATACGCAGTATTTT
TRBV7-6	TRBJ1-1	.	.	CASSLGSISEAFF	TGTGCCAGCAGCTTAGGCTCCATTTCTGAAGCTTTCTTT
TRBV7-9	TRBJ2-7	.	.	CASSQPGGREGTTYEQYF	TGTGCCAGCAGCCAGCCCGGGGGACGCGAAGGTACTACCTACGAGCAGTACTTC
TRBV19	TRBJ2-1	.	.	CASSIDGFYNEQFF	TGTGCCAGTAGTATAGACGGATTCTACAATGAGCAGTTCTTC
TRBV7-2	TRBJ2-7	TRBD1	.	CASSLARRGRGDRYEQYF	TGTGCCAGCAGCTTAGCACGCAGGGGGCGAGGAGATCGCTACGAGCAGTACTTC
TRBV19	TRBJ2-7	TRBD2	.	CASKSLAGGRYEQYF	TGTGCCAGTAAAAGCCTAGCGGGAGGACGTTACGAGCAGTACTTC
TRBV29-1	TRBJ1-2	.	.	CSVDHYGYTF	TGCAGCGTTGACCACTATGGCTACACCTTC
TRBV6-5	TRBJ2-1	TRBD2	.	CASSYSAGTNNEQFF	TGTGCCAGCAGTTACTCAGCCGGGACTAACAATGAGCAGTTCTTC
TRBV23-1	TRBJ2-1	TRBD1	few	CASSQKKGADEQFF	TGCGCCAGCAGTCAAAAGAAGGGGGCGGATGAGCAGTTCTTC
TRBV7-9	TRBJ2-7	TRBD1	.	CASSIGTAYEQYF	TGTGCCAGCAGCATAGGGACAGCCTACGAGCAGTACTTC
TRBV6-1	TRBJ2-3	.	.	CASSEVLGSSTDTQYF	TGTGCCAGCAGTGAAGTTCTGGGGAGTAGCACAGATACGCAGTATTTT
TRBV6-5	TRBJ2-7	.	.	CASSRGAFYEQYF	TGTGCCAGCAGCAGGGGGGCCTTCTACGAGCAGTACTTC
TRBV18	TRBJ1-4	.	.	CASSLIGDNEKLFF	TGTGCCAGCTCACTCATAGGGGACAATGAAAAACTGTTTTTT
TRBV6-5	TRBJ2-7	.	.	CASSPPSSYEQYF	TGTGCCAGCAGTCCGCCGAGCTCCTACGAGCAGTACTTC
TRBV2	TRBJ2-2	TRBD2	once	CASSSLAGGGTGELFF	TGTGCCAGCAGTTCCTTGGCGGGAGGCGGCACCGGGGAGCTGTTTTTT
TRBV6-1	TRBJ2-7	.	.	CASSEVRGGLYEQYF	TGTGCCAGCAGTGAAGTAAGGGGGGGGCTCTACGAGCAGTACTTC
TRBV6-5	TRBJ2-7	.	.	CASTTAGPSYEQYF	TGTGCCAGCACCACGGCGGGGCCCTCCTACGAGCAGTACTTC
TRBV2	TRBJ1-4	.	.	CASSAFNPRDEKLFF	TGTGCCAGCAGTGCCTTTAATCCTCGGGATGAAAAACTGTTTTTT
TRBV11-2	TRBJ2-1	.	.	CASRESSGTYNEQFF	TGTGCCAGCAGGGAGAGTAGCGGTACCTACAATGAGCAGTTCTTC
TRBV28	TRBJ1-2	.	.	CASTQALLYDGYTF	TGTGCCAGCACGCAGGCGCTATTATATGATGGCTACACCTTC